One and the same sample provided the 21 T cell receptor beta chains below, sequenced in a study of T cells after yellow fever vaccination. Each CDR3 protein is one row after TCRdb ran MiXCR on the 5' RACE reads. This sample has 500,000 to 650,000 distinct CDR3 sequences, with 9% to 15% found just once. The source was PBMCs, collected on the day of the yellow fever booster vaccination. These receptors were taken from a man aged 30 to 45 who received the YFV17D yellow fever vaccine.

This clonotype has ten or more counts. The rearrangement uses TRBV20-1 and TRBJ2-2; 7 bases are a match to TRBD1. Losses at the gene ends were 5 bases for V and 6 bases for J; bases not matched to a gene: 9. Germline V gene data show CDR1 as DFQATT and CDR2 as SNEGSKA (reference sequence). The CDR3 is made up of 14 amino acids. CDR3 protein: CSARFRGSAGELFF. The CDR3 bases are TGCAGTGCTCGGTTCAGGGGGAGTGCCGGGGAGCTGTTTTTT.

This clonotype occurred a few times. The chain couples TRBV27 to TRBJ2-1; D is unresolved. The germline V gene encodes CDR1 MNHEY and CDR2 SMNVEV (reference sequence). Deletions cut 0 bases from V and 7 bases from J, with 7 bases between. The CDR3 consists of 13 residues. CDR3 nucleotides: TGTGCCAGCAGTTTATCTATTTGGAATGAGCAGTTCTTC. Protein sequence: CASSLSIWNEQFF.

In nucleotides, the CDR3 is TGTGCCAGCAGTGAACGTTCTCGTAGCTCCTACAATGAGCAGTTCTTC. Encoded protein: CASSERSRSSYNEQFF. V and J are TRBV2 and TRBJ2-1; D unresolved. The CDR3 is 16 amino acids. CDR1 SNHLY and CDR2 FYNNEI come from the germline V gene. Trimming took off 2 bases at V and 0 bases at J, with 11 bases between the two ends.

This clonotype was detected ten times or more. CDR3 residues: CASSLSGSGAAYTDTQYF. Here the CDR3 DNA reads TGTGCCAGCAGTTTATCTGGTAGCGGGGCGGCTTACACAGATACGCAGTATTTT. The rearrangement links TRBV27 to TRBJ2-3, with TRBD2 matching over 8 bases. V dropped 0 bases and J dropped 2; count of bases not matched to a gene: 10. The CDR3 is made up of 18 amino acids. CDR1 is MNHEY, CDR2 SMNVEV, per germline (reference sequence).

The rearrangement joins TRBV20-1 to TRBJ1-1; D remains unclear. There are 13 residues in the CDR3. Trimming stripped 0 bases from V and 3 bases from J, with 8 bases between. Germline V gene data show CDR1 as DFQATT and CDR2 as SNEGSKA (reference sequence). The DNA of the CDR3 is TGCAGTGCTAGAGATCGTCAGGACACTGAAGCTTTCTTT. This gives the protein CSARDRQDTEAFF.

The chain has TRBV6-5 and TRBJ1-5, with no clear D. This CDR3 is built from 14 residues. The ends were cut back, 0 bases at V and 4 bases at J, with 7 bases in the middle. Per the germline V gene, CDR1 is MNHEY and CDR2 is SVGAGI. The chain's CDR3 is CASSYSGLNQPQHF. The DNA for the CDR3 is TGTGCCAGCAGTTACTCGGGGTTGAATCAGCCCCAGCATTTT.

Remarks on this clonotype: This clone may be a read error of a much larger clone one base away. The chain employs TRBV7-9 and TRBJ1-4, with TRBD1 matching over 11 bases. Germline lookup yields CDR1 SEHNR and CDR2 FQNEAQ (reference sequence). The CDR3 contains 15 residues. Trimming removed 5 bases from V and 7 bases from J; junction bases left unmatched: 6. This chain's CDR3 is CASSPWDRGGEKLFF. The DNA of the CDR3 is TGTGCCAGCAGCCCCTGGGACAGGGGGGGTGAAAAACTGTTTTTT.

This clonotype was seen more than once but under ten times. The chain carries TRBV7-2 and TRBJ2-5, with TRBD2 identical over 11 bases. From germline, CDR1 is SGHTA and CDR2 FQGNSA. This CDR3 is built from 14 residues. The V gene end was trimmed by 5 bases and the J gene end by 5 bases; junction bases not matched to a gene: 4. CDR3 region: CASSRLAGQETQYF. CDR3 DNA sequence: TGTGCCAGCAGCCGACTAGCGGGACAGGAGACCCAGTACTTC.

This chain links TRBV20-1 with TRBJ2-1; D gene uncertain. V shed 0 bases and J shed 7 bases, with 10 bases lying between them. This CDR3 comprises 13 residues. Germline-derived CDR1 and CDR2 are DFQATT and SNEGSKA (reference sequence). The chain's CDR3 is CSARDSGPNEQFF. The CDR3 coding sequence is TGCAGTGCTAGAGATTCCGGCCCGAATGAGCAGTTCTTC.

The V call is TRBV7-2, the J call TRBJ2-7, with 7 bases matching TRBD2. V dropped 3 bases and J dropped 2; count of bases not matched to a gene: 7. Looked up from germline, CDR1 is SGHTA and CDR2 is FQGNSA. CDR3 size: 15 residues. The CDR3 DNA reads TGTGCCAGCAGCTTGAAGCGGGATTCCGCCTACGAGCAGTACTTC. It translates to CASSLKRDSAYEQYF.

This clonotype was counted a few times. The chain links TRBV7-3 to TRBJ2-1; TRBD2 aligns across 7 bases. CDR3 length: 16 residues. Germline CDR1 SGHTA, CDR2 FQGTGA. V shed 1 base and J 3 bases; nucleotides not matched to a gene: 6. CDR3 nucleotide sequence: TGTGCCAGCAGCTTAATCGGCGGGAGTGTCTACAATGAGCAGTTCTTC. It encodes CASSLIGGSVYNEQFF.

This clonotype was picked up many times. V and J are TRBV7-9 and TRBJ2-1; the D is unclear. This CDR3 comprises 10 residues. The germline CDR1 and CDR2 sequences are SEHNR and FQNEAQ (reference sequence). With 5 bases removed from V and 6 bases from J, the gap between germline ends came to 2 bases. The CDR3 DNA is TGTGCCAGCAGCGCCAATGAGCAGTTCTTC. This codes for CASSANEQFF.

This clonotype came up a few times. This chain uses TRBV7-8 with TRBJ2-3, with TRBD2 matching over 9 bases. Per the germline V gene, CDR1 is SGHVS and CDR2 is FQNEAQ. Unmatched junction bases numbered 4, after V lost 3 bases and J lost 3 bases. This CDR3 comprises 15 residues. The CDR3 spells CASSLGGRATDTQYF. CDR3 bases: TGTGCCAGCAGCTTGGGCGGGAGGGCGACAGATACGCAGTATTTT.

This clonotype was counted between two and nine times. The V gene is TRBV7-8, the J gene TRBJ1-6; D is undetermined. The CDR3 sequence is 14 residues long. Germline CDR1 is SGHVS and CDR2 is FQNEAQ. V gave up 4 bases and J gave up 8 bases, with 12 bases separating them. The CDR3 bases are TGTGCCAGCAGCTCGCTCGGTGATGATTCACCCCTCCACTTT. Protein: CASSSLGDDSPLHF.

This clonotype has ten or more counts. This rearrangement joins TRBV27 to TRBJ1-6; perhaps TRBD1 as D (6 bases). V was shortened by 3 bases and J by 7 bases, with 22 bases between the two germline ends. The CDR3 spans 18 residues. CDR1 is MNHEY, CDR2 SMNVEV, per germline (reference sequence). CDR3 DNA sequence: TGTGCCAGCAGTTTTCCACCGACTACAGGGTCCGGGAATTCACCCCTCCACTTT. Encoded protein: CASSFPPTTGSGNSPLHF.

The chain employs TRBV20-1 and TRBJ2-6; 8 bases match TRBD1. Germline assignment: CDR1 DFQATT and CDR2 SNEGSKA (reference sequence). The CDR3 contains 15 residues. V shed 5 bases, J shed 0 bases, and the junction held 3 bases outside the gene matches. The CDR3 here is CSAGQGASGANVLTF. The CDR3 DNA is TGCAGTGCTGGACAGGGTGCCTCTGGGGCCAACGTCCTGACTTTC.

The sample holds a few counts of this clonotype. CDR3 region: CASSPGRPETQYF. CDR3 in DNA: TGTGCCAGCAGCCCCGGGCGCCCAGAGACCCAGTACTTC. The chain links TRBV5-4 to TRBJ2-5; D unresolved. CDR1 SGHNT and CDR2 YYREEE come from the germline V gene (reference sequence). The CDR3 is 13 amino acids. Deletions cut 4 bases from V and 4 bases from J, with 11 bases between.

This clonotype was detected a few times. The DNA for the CDR3 is TGCAGTGCTAGGGAGAGCGGGAGGGATTACGAGCAGTACTTC. This sequence encodes CSARESGRDYEQYF. This chain uses TRBV20-1 with TRBJ2-7; 10 bases fit TRBD2. V shed 3 bases, J shed 4 bases, and the junction held 6 bases outside the gene matches. The CDR3 has 14 residues. Germline CDR1 and CDR2: DFQATT and SNEGSKA (reference sequence).

The CDR3 coding sequence is TGTGCCAGCAGCAAGCCAGGGGACTACAATGAGCAGTTCTTC. This codes for CASSKPGDYNEQFF. The chain couples TRBV21-1 to TRBJ2-1; TRBD1 was called by the table and not checked on the DNA. TRBV21-1 is marked as a pseudogene. The CDR3 spans 14 residues.

There are a few counts of this clonotype. V is TRBV20-1 and J is TRBJ1-5; D is perhaps TRBD1 (5 bases). Trimming removed 4 bases from V and 1 base from J, with 11 bases in between. The CDR3 loop spans 14 amino acids. The germline CDR1 and CDR2 sequences are DFQATT and SNEGSKA (reference sequence). The CDR3 sequence is CSATPRESNQPQHF. In nucleotides, the CDR3 is TGCAGTGCTACCCCCAGGGAGAGCAATCAGCCCCAGCATTTT.

The table lists this clonotype with a few counts. This chain connects TRBV5-1 to TRBJ2-1; 7 bases align to TRBD2. Losses at the gene ends were 2 bases for V and 6 bases for J; bases not matched to a gene: 14. The CDR3 is made up of 17 amino acids. Germline values: CDR1 SGHRS, CDR2 YFSETQ. CDR3 DNA sequence: TGCGCCAGCAGCTTTTCGGGTCGGCGGGGGAAATTCAATGAGCAGTTCTTC. It translates to CASSFSGRRGKFNEQFF.